This TCR beta chain derives from a study of T cells in Graves' hyperthyroidism and ophthalmopathy. Study findings and constraints: A model using 13 V-J features told ophthalmopathy apart from stable hyperthyroidism.

With 6 bases removed from V and 10 bases from J, the gap between germline ends came to 16 bases. There are 14 residues in the CDR3. Regions amplified from RNA transcripts were the TCR beta CDR3 regions. With the HTBI primer set, the TCR CDR3 went through a first round of RT-PCR. TCRdb reprocessed the multiplex PCR reads with MiXCR, giving one entry per CDR3 protein. The data show about 340,000 distinct CDR3 sequences, with about 20% seen just once and less than 65% held by the top ten. The table lists this clonotype with many counts. Its antigen is not identified. Those with hyperthyroidism were 18 to 65 years old, newly diagnosed, and ill for under 2 months. Diagnosing involved the use of clinical symptoms, serum thyroxine and TRAb, thyroid ultrasound and orbital computed tomography.

The sample taken for sequencing was blood. The TCR sequence derives from a woman aged 45-65 years with Graves' hyperthyroidism. The chain recombines TRBV12-3 or TRBV12-4 with TRBJ1-6; D is unclear. The CDR3 sequence is CASSLSAGLSPLHF. The CDR3 nucleotides are TGTGCCAGCAGCCTCTCGGCGGGGTTATCACCCCTCCACTTT.